Following are 28 T cell receptor beta chains from one sample sequenced in a study of OX40 agonist ivuxolimab in advanced cancers. Repertoires were generated with immunoSEQ multiplex PCR, while TCRdb's copy carries only in-frame clones and drops some. The sample has some 76,000 clones, over 75% seen once. This material consisted of CD4+ or CD8+ T cells sorted from blood, taken in a trial of the OX40 agonist ivuxolimab. These receptors were collected from an adult with an advanced solid tumor such as melanoma, head and neck, liver or kidney cancer.

In its sample, this clone was seen a few times. The rearrangement uses TRBV19 and TRBJ1-1, with TRBD1 matching 7 bases. Germline V CDR1 and CDR2: LNHDA, SQIVND (reference sequence). The CDR3 runs to 15 residues. V lost 4 bases, J lost 1 base, and 6 bases stayed unmatched. The CDR3 DNA follows: TGTGCCAGTAGTAGAGACAGGGCGAAGAACACTGAAGCTTTCTTT. It codes for CASSRDRAKNTEAFF.

This clone was seen only a few times. V gene TRBV19 combines with J gene TRBJ1-1; unclear D gene. Germline CDR1 and CDR2: LNHDA and SQIVND (reference sequence). The CDR3 consists of 13 residues. CDR3 bases: TGTGCTTGCCGCGCAGACTGGAACACTGAAGCTTTCTTT. Protein: CACRADWNTEAFF.

The rearrangement links TRBV14 to TRBJ2-5; TRBD2 matches 8 bases. V gave up 1 base and J gave up 1 base; unmatched junction bases: 8. The CDR3 runs to 17 residues. Germline V lookup: CDR1 SGHDN, CDR2 FVKESK. CDR3 amino acids: CASSQVPAGAPQETQYF. CDR3 bases: TGTGCCAGCAGCCAAGTTCCAGCGGGAGCCCCCCAAGAGACCCAGTACTTC.

The chain recombines TRBV5-1 with TRBJ1-4, with D perhaps matching TRBD1 (5 bases). Trimming shortened V by 0 bases and J by 5 bases, and 11 bases separated the two germline ends. The CDR3 is made up of 15 amino acids. CDR1 SGHRS and CDR2 YFSETQ come from the germline V gene. CDR3 loop: CASSLAGELNEKLFF. As DNA, the CDR3 is TGCGCCAGCAGCTTGGCGGGGGAATTGAATGAAAAACTGTTTTTT.

The gene calls are TRBV7-8 and TRBJ2-3; weak D call: TRBD2 (5 bases). This CDR3 contains 15 residues. Germline V gives CDR1 SGHVS, CDR2 FQNEAQ. V lost 7 bases and J 4 bases, leaving 18 bases between the germline ends. CDR3 residues: CASTPFVAIPDTQYF. CDR3 sequence (DNA): TGTGCCAGCACCCCATTCGTAGCGATCCCAGATACGCAGTATTTT.

This clone has only one observation. The rearrangement joins TRBV11-2 to TRBJ2-1; no firm D call. The CDR3 runs 15 residues. Germline V gene data show CDR1 as SGHAT and CDR2 as FQNNGV. V was pared by 5 bases and J by 0 bases, with 11 bases between. The chain's CDR3 is CASSPRRSSYNEQFF. As DNA, the CDR3 is TGTGCCAGCAGCCCCCGCCGGAGCTCCTACAATGAGCAGTTCTTC.

The J gene is TRBJ1-1, the V gene TRBV21-1; the listed D gene, TRBD1, was not tested against the DNA. TRBV21-1 is reported as a pseudogene. This CDR3 spans 16 amino acids. The CDR3, as DNA: TGTGCCAGCAGCAAATTGGGGCGCTATCTTCGCACTGAAGCTTTCTTT. Translating gives CASSKLGRYLRTEAFF.

The sample holds one count of this clone. The rearrangement links TRBV6-4 to TRBJ1-1; no definite D call. Trimming pared 4 bases from V and 0 bases from J, leaving 6 bases between. In germline, CDR1 is MRHNA, CDR2 SNTAGT. This CDR3 region has 13 residues. The CDR3 DNA sequence: TGTGCCAGCAGTGTGACATTGAACACTGAAGCTTTCTTT. Amino acid sequence: CASSVTLNTEAFF.

The CDR3 region is CASSLVGGPVEQYF. The CDR3 DNA sequence: TGCGCCAGCAGCTTGGTGGGGGGACCTGTCGAGCAGTACTTC. This chain uses TRBV5-1 with TRBJ2-7; tentative D call: TRBD2 (6 bases). CDR3 length equals 14 residues. V shed 0 bases and J shed 6 bases, with 13 bases lying between them. In germline, CDR1 is SGHRS, CDR2 YFSETQ.

V is TRBV2 and J is TRBJ2-3; the D is unclear. The CDR3 runs 15 residues. Looked up from germline, CDR1 is SNHLY and CDR2 is FYNNEI. The germline V and J ends were trimmed by 1 base and 2 bases, with 10 bases remaining between them. DNA for the CDR3: TGTGCCAGCAGTGAAGGGGGTATAAACACAGATACGCAGTATTTT. This sequence encodes CASSEGGINTDTQYF.

This clone occurred a few times. The chain has TRBV6-1 and TRBJ2-7; D remains ambiguous. Between the trimmed V and J ends, which lost 6 bases and 4 bases, there was a span of 13 bases. This CDR3 region has 13 residues. The germline V gene encodes CDR1 MNHNS and CDR2 SASEGT. The CDR3 region has the DNA TGTGCCAGCAGACCTCCGGAGAAGTACGAGCAGTACTTC. Amino acids: CASRPPEKYEQYF.

This clone was found a few times. Here the CDR3 reads CASSLQGTLLHGYTF. Written as DNA, the CDR3 is TGTGCCAGCTCACTACAGGGGACTCTCCTCCATGGCTACACCTTC. V is TRBV18 and J is TRBJ1-2; 7 nucleotides align to TRBD1. This CDR3 has 15 residues. The V gene's germline CDR1 is KGHSH and CDR2 LQKENI. Losses at the gene ends were 4 bases for V and 6 bases for J; bases not matched to a gene: 11.

This clone was seen only once. The same CDR3 also results from other DNA sequences found in this sample. This chain links TRBV18 with TRBJ2-6, with a tentative D call TRBD1 (6 bases). Between the trimmed V and J ends, which lost 5 bases and 0 bases, there was a span of 8 bases. The CDR3 runs 15 residues. Germline CDR1 and CDR2: KGHSH and LQKENI. The CDR3 DNA reads TGTGCCAGCTCATCGACAGGCTCTGGGGCCAACGTCCTGACTTTC. Translation gives CASSSTGSGANVLTF. Variable domain in full (rest from reference TRBV18 and TRBJ2-6): NAGVMQNPRHLVRRRGQEARLRCSPMKGHSHVYWYRQLPEEGLKFMVYLQKENIIDESGMPKERFSAEFPKEGPSILRIQQVVRGDSAAYFCASSSTGSGANVLTFGAGSRLTVL.

This rearrangement joins TRBV6-6 to TRBJ2-7; the D call may be TRBD1 or TRBD2 (5 bases each). CDR3 size: 15 residues. V dropped 3 bases and J dropped 3 bases, with 15 bases sitting between them. CDR1 and CDR2 from the germline V gene are MNHNY and SVGAGI (reference sequence). In DNA, the CDR3 is TGTGCCAGCAGTTATTCTCCCGGGACGGACTACGAGCAGTACTTC. It is translated as CASSYSPGTDYEQYF.

This clone was found once. The V call is TRBV18, the J call TRBJ1-1; no definite D call. Germline V gene data show CDR1 as KGHSH and CDR2 as LQKENI. The CDR3 runs to 15 residues. Trimming took 0 bases from V and 3 from J, leaving 11 bases between them. DNA of the CDR3: TGTGCCAGCTCACCACCCTCCCAGCGACACACTGAAGCTTTCTTT. Its translation: CASSPPSQRHTEAFF.

The rearrangement uses TRBV5-1 and TRBJ2-7, with 11 bases lining up with TRBD2. This CDR3 contains 16 residues. Germline V gene lookup returns CDR1 SGHRS and CDR2 YFSETQ. Germline trimming cut 0 bases from V and 1 base from J; bases unmatched to any gene: 3. CDR3 DNA: TGCGCCAGCAGCTTGGAACCTAGCGGGGGGTCCTACGAGCAGTACTTC. Translating it yields CASSLEPSGGSYEQYF.

This clone came up many times. The chain couples TRBV12-5 to TRBJ2-7; TRBD2 matches 13 bases. After removal of 0 bases from V and 5 bases from J, the junction contained 16 bases not matched to a gene. Germline V gene lookup returns CDR1 LGHNT and CDR2 FRNRAP. The CDR3 contains 20 residues. The CDR3: CASGLVLPILAGGPHHEQYF. The CDR3 coding sequence is TGTGCTAGTGGTTTGGTACTCCCCATACTAGCGGGAGGGCCTCACCACGAGCAGTACTTC.

J is TRBJ1-5 and V is TRBV19; D uncertain. Germline loops: CDR1 LNHDA, CDR2 SQIVND (reference sequence). The V end lost 5 bases, the J end lost 3 bases, and 14 bases lay between the germline ends. CDR3 length equals 15 residues. CDR3 coding DNA: TGTGCCAGTAGTCAGGTAGCGCGAGACAATCAGCCCCAGCATTTT. It specifies CASSQVARDNQPQHF.

This chain connects TRBV2 to TRBJ2-3, with D unresolved. This CDR3 contains 13 residues. Trimming removed 5 bases at V and 1 base at J, with 7 bases between. Germline values: CDR1 SNHLY, CDR2 FYNNEI. CDR3 loop: CASSSIGTDTQYF. As DNA, the CDR3 is TGTGCCAGCAGTTCTATTGGCACAGATACGCAGTATTTT.

The genes are TRBV23-1 and TRBJ2-7; D unclear. TRBV23-1 is an open reading frame whose function is uncertain. V was shortened by 1 base and J by 5 bases, with 6 bases between the two germline ends. The CDR3 has 12 amino acids. CDR3 amino acids: CASSQLRNEQYF. The CDR3 DNA reads as TGCGCCAGCAGTCAATTGAGAAACGAGCAGTACTTC.

The chain couples TRBV7-9 to TRBJ1-1; no firm D call. The germline CDR1 and CDR2 sequences are SEHNR and FQNEAQ (reference sequence). Trimming pared 6 bases from V and 11 bases from J, leaving 16 bases between. This CDR3 spans 12 amino acids. CDR3 sequence: CASSAGGVVAFF. The CDR3, as DNA: TGTGCCAGCAGTGCCGGCGGGGTGGTCGCTTTCTTT.

This chain uses TRBV27 with TRBJ1-6; D is unresolved. The CDR3 runs 18 residues. CDR1 and CDR2 (germline): MNHEY, SMNVEV (reference sequence). Between the trimmed V and J ends, which lost 2 bases and 0 bases, there was a span of 14 bases. The CDR3 nucleotides are TGTGCCAGCAGTTTAAGCTTTTTCCATAGCTCCTATAATTCACCCCTCCACTTT. The encoded protein is CASSLSFFHSSYNSPLHF.

This sequence joins TRBV7-2 and TRBJ2-7; a weak D match, TRBD2 (7 bases). This CDR3 has 13 residues. From germline, CDR1 is SGHTA and CDR2 FQGNSA. Trimming left V 4 bases short and J 7 bases short, with 14 bases between. CDR3 in amino acids: CASSSSGGQEQYF. The CDR3 DNA follows: TGTGCCAGCAGCTCGTCGGGGGGCCAGGAGCAGTACTTC.

V and J are TRBV27 and TRBJ2-6; 11 positions match TRBD1. Trimming removed 5 bases from V and 4 bases from J; junction bases left unmatched: 7. In germline, CDR1 is MNHEY, CDR2 SMNVEV (reference sequence). This CDR3 has 17 amino acids. The CDR3 DNA reads as TGTGCCAGCAGTCCCGGGGACAGGGGGGCCGGGGCCAACGTCCTGACTTTC. Protein product: CASSPGDRGAGANVLTF. Drawing the rest from reference TRBV27 and TRBJ2-6, the complete variable domain is EAQVTQNPRYLITVTGKKLTVTCSQNMNHEYMSWYRQDPGLGLRQIYYSMNVEVTDKGDVPEGYKVSRKEKRNFPLILESPSPNQTSLYFCASSPGDRGAGANVLTFGAGSRLTVL.

This rearrangement joins TRBV7-2 to TRBJ1-1; no firm D call. The CDR3 loop spans 10 amino acids. The germline V and J ends were trimmed by 2 bases and 5 bases, with 0 bases remaining between them. Germline V gives CDR1 SGHTA, CDR2 FQGNSA. As DNA, the CDR3 is TGTGCCAGCAGCTTAACTGAAGCTTTCTTT. It codes for CASSLTEAFF.

The chain links TRBV15 to TRBJ2-1; TRBD2 is a possible D gene (6 bases). The CDR3 is 13 residues long. CDR1 is LNHNV and CDR2 is YYDKDF in the germline V gene (reference sequence). V lost 0 bases and J lost 12, with 12 bases in between. This chain's CDR3 is CATSRDLRGGQFF. CDR3 coding DNA: TGTGCCACCAGCAGAGATTTGCGGGGAGGGCAGTTCTTC.

This clone is a singleton in its sample. Within the sample, other DNA sequences also encode this same CDR3. In DNA, the CDR3 is TGTGCCAGCAGCTTGTCCCTGGGGGAGACCCAGTACTTC. Translating gives CASSLSLGETQYF. This chain connects TRBV7-2 to TRBJ2-5; D gene unclear. The germline V gene has CDR1 SGHTA and CDR2 FQGNSA. Deletions cut 3 bases from V and 5 bases from J, with 10 bases between. The CDR3 extends over 13 amino acids.

V usage is TRBV5-8 and J usage is TRBJ2-7, with a possible D match to TRBD2 (6 bases). CDR1 and CDR2 (germline): SGHTS, YDEGEE. Trimming removed 4 bases from V and 3 bases from J, with 14 bases in between. The CDR3 loop spans 14 amino acids. CDR3 nucleotides: TGTGCCAGCAGCACCCGGGACTCGCACTACGAGCAGTACTTC. It yields the protein CASSTRDSHYEQYF.